This T cell receptor beta chain was sequenced in a study of blood T cell repertoires in COVID-19. Study-wide background: Spain, Italy and the United States supplied samples that represented acute and convalescent COVID-19. From T cells, B-cell-depleted T cells, or PBMCs came the material, which was cDNA or gDNA.

Grouping used clinical history reported by participants in a survey and questionnaire. Clones were read by immunoSEQ multiplex PCR, and TCRdb kept only the in-frame ones, dropping some. This table holds 200,000 to 300,000 clones, 88% found once. This clone is a singleton in its sample. This receptor was identified in a middle-aged woman with acute COVID-19. Input material: PBMCs or T cells enriched from blood (not recorded which).

The CDR3 here is CASSTGSTDTQYF. The CDR3 DNA sequence: TGTGCCAGCAGTACCGGTTCCACAGATACGCAGTATTTT. The gene calls are TRBV6-1 and TRBJ2-3; D call uncertain. V was pared by 5 bases and J by 2 bases, with 8 bases between. The CDR3 contains 13 residues. Germline lookup yields CDR1 MNHNS and CDR2 SASEGT.